A single T cell receptor beta chain is shown here with its context. Its antigen is not known. In germline, CDR1 is SGHDT, CDR2 YYEEEE. The CDR3 extends over 16 amino acids. V was trimmed by 6 bases and J by 3 bases, leaving 22 bases between them. The data were obtained in a study of cytomegalovirus exposure and HLA in healthy donors. Whole-study context: Approximately 180 million T cells yielded 100 million or so unique TCR beta sequences in earlier analysis. About 85 million unique TCR sequences came from HLA-typed donors in an early release.

Use of 60 Vbeta and 13 Jbeta primers characterized the PCR. Produced via immunoSEQ multiplex PCR; TCRdb's table is partial and in-frame only. This repertoire shows 180,000 or so clones, around three quarters found once; its top ten account for under 2%. Study outcomes and limitations: Analysis was carried out at a later point, and it linked a missense DCLRE1C variant to TCR beta V- and J-gene trimming. Accounts indicate the classifier identified cytomegalovirus status with strong specificity and sensitivity.

The chain combines TRBV5-6 with TRBJ2-7; D possibly corresponds to TRBD2 (5 bases). The clonotype originates from a woman in her 30s in good health and CMV-seronegative. Sample: PBMCs. CDR3: CASTRKLSGIIYEQYF. In DNA, the CDR3 is TGTGCCAGCACCCGTAAATTGTCGGGGATAATCTACGAGCAGTACTTC.